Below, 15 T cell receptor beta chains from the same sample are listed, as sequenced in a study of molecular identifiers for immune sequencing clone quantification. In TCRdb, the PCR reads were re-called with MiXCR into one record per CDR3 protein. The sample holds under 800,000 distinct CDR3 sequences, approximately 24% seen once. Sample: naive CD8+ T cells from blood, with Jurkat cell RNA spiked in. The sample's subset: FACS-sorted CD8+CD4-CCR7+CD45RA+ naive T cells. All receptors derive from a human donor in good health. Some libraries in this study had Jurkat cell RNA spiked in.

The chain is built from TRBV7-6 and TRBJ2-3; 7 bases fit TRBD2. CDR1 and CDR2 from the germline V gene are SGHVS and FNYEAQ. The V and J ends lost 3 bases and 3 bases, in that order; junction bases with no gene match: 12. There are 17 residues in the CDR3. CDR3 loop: CASSLDIAGLVTDTQYF. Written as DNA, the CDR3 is TGTGCCAGCAGCTTGGATATAGCGGGCCTCGTGACAGATACGCAGTATTTT.

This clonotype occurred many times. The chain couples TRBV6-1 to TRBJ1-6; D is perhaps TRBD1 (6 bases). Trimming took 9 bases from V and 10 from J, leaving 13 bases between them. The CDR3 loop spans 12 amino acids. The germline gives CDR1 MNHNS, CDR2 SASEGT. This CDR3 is CASLQGGSPLHF. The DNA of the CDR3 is TGTGCCAGTCTACAGGGCGGGTCACCCCTCCACTTT.

The CDR3: CASSQEGSEPQYF. Written as DNA, the CDR3 is TGCGCCAGCAGCCAAGAAGGTTCTGAGCCCCAGTACTTC. The J gene is TRBJ2-5, the V gene TRBV4-3; D gene unclear. The CDR3 extends over 13 amino acids. The germline V gene has CDR1 LGHNA and CDR2 YSLEER. Deletions cut 0 bases from V and 9 bases from J, with 11 bases between.

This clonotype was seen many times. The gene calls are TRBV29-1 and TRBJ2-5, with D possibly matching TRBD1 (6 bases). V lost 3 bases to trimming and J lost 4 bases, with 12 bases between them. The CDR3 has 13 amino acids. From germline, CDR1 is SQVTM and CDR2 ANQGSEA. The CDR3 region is CSVEWGLGETQYF. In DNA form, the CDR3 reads TGCAGCGTTGAGTGGGGGCTGGGAGAGACCCAGTACTTC.

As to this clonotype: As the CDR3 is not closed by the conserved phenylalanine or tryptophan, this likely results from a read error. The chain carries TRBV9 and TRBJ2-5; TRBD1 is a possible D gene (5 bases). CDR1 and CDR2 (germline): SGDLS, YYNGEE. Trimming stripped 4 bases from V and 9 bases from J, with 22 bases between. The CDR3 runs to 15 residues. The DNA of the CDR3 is TGTGCCAGCAGCTCATTTCCGGTACAGGATGATGCCCAGTACCTC. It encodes CASSSFPVQDDAQYL.

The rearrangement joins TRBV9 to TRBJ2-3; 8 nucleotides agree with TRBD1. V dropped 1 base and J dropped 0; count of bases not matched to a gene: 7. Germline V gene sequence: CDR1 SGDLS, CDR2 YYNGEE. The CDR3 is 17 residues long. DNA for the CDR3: TGTGCCAGCAGCGTATGGGGGACAGGCACTAGCACAGATACGCAGTATTTT. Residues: CASSVWGTGTSTDTQYF.

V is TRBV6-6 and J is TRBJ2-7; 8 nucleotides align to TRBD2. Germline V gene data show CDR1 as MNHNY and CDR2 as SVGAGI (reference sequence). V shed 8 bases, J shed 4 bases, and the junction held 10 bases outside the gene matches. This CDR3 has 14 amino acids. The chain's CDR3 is CASANGRGEYEQYF. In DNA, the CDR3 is TGTGCCAGCGCCAACGGGCGGGGGGAGTACGAGCAGTACTTC.

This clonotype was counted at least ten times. The CDR3 here is CASSKYSTDTQYF. The CDR3, as DNA: TGTGCCAGCAGCAAATACAGCACAGATACGCAGTATTTT. This rearrangement joins TRBV12-3 or TRBV12-4 to TRBJ2-3; D is undetermined. The CDR3 totals 13 residues. Trimming stripped 6 bases from V and 0 bases from J, with 7 bases between.

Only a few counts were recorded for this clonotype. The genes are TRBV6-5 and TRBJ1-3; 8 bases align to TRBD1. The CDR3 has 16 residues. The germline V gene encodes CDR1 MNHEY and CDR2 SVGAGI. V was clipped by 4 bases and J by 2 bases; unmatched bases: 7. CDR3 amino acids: CASSSLQDRAGNTIYF. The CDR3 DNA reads TGTGCCAGCAGTTCGCTCCAGGACAGGGCTGGAAACACCATATATTTT.

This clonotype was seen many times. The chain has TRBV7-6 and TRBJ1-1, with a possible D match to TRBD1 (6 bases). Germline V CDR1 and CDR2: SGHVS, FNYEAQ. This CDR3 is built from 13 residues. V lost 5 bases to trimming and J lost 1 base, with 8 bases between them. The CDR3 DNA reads TGTGCCAGCAGCGGGGGGGCGAACACTGAAGCTTTCTTT. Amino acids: CASSGGANTEAFF.

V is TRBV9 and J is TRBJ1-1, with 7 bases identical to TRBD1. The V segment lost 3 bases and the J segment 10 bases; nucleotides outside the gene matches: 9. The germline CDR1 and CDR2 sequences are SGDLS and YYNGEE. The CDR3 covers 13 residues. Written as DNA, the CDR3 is TGTGCCAGCAGCGCCACCGGGACAGAGGGAGCTTTCTTT. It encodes CASSATGTEGAFF.

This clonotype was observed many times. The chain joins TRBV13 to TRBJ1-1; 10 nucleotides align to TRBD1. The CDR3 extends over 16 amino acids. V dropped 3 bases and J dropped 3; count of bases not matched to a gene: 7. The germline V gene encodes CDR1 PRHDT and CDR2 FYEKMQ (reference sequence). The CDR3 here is CASSFLPGQGDTEAFF. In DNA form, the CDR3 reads TGTGCCAGCAGCTTCCTCCCAGGACAGGGGGACACTGAAGCTTTCTTT.

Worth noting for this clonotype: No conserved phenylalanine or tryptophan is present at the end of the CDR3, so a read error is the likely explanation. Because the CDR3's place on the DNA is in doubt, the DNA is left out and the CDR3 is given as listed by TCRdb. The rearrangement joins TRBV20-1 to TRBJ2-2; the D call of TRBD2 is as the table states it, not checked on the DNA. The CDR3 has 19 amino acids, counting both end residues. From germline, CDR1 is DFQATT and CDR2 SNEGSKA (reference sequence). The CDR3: CSAREDLNKVFPPEVLSAG.

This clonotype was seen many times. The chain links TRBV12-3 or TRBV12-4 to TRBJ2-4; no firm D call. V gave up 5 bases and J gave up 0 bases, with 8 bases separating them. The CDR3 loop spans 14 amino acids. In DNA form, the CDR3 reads TGTGCCAGCAGTGTACACATAGCCAAAAACATTCAGTACTTC. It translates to CASSVHIAKNIQYF.

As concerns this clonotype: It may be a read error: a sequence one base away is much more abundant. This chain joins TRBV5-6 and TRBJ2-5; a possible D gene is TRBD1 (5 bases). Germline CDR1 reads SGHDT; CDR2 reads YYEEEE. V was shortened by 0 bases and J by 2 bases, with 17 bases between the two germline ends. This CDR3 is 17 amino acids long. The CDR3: CASSLVGARGPQETQYF. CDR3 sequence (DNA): TGTGCCAGCAGCTTGGTTGGGGCAAGGGGCCCGCAAGAGACCCAGTACTTC.